Below are 20 T cell receptor beta chains sequenced from a single sample in a study of CD4 T cells in relation to SARS-CoV-2 and coronaviruses. The table came from immunoSEQ multiplex PCR; TCRdb's copy has only in-frame clones and leaves some out. The profile shows roughly 17,000 clones, 60% to 85% of them singletons. CD4+ T cells from unexposed donors were obtained before the COVID-19 pandemic (2011-2018). CD4+ T cells were isolated from the cells after around 11 days of culture. These receptors lack a known antigen. The sequencing input was CD4+ T cells from PBMCs, cultured in vitro. The receptors were gathered from a human donor in good health.

The chain links TRBV19 to TRBJ1-5; 11 positions match TRBD1. The trim removed 4 bases at V and 3 bases at J, leaving 5 bases unmatched. This CDR3 has 16 residues. The V gene's germline CDR1 is LNHDA and CDR2 SQIVND (reference sequence). CDR3 DNA sequence: TGTGCCAGTAGTACCGGGACAGGGGGGTACAATCAGCCCCAGCATTTT. Translation gives CASSTGTGGYNQPQHF.

The chain couples TRBV4-2 to TRBJ2-5; D is tentatively TRBD1 or TRBD2 (5 bases each). The CDR3 is 17 amino acids. Trimming stripped 0 bases from V and 4 bases from J, with 18 bases between. Germline loops: CDR1 LGHNA, CDR2 YNFKEQ. The CDR3 coding sequence is TGTGCCAGCAGCCAAGACCCCCCCGGGGCGGGTGGAGAGACCCAGTACTTC. Protein product: CASSQDPPGAGGETQYF.

The V gene is TRBV29-1, the J gene TRBJ2-1, with 16 bases fitting TRBD2. The CDR3 totals 12 residues. The germline gives CDR1 SQVTM, CDR2 ANQGSEA. V was pared by 7 bases and J by 12 bases, with 3 bases of the junction left unmatched. This CDR3 reads CSGGTSGRVQFF. The CDR3 DNA follows: TGCAGCGGCGGGACTAGCGGGAGGGTGCAGTTCTTC.

This clone turned up a few times. This rearrangement joins TRBV10-3 to TRBJ1-4, with D uncertain. With 3 bases removed from V and 7 bases from J, the gap between germline ends came to 6 bases. The CDR3 extends over 12 amino acids. CDR1 is ENHRY and CDR2 is SYGVKD in the germline V gene. CDR3 loop: CAISDEGEKLFF. The CDR3 DNA is TGTGCCATCAGTGATGAGGGTGAAAAACTGTTTTTT.

The chain links TRBV18 to TRBJ2-7; D is undetermined. CDR1 is KGHSH and CDR2 is LQKENI in the germline V gene. The V and J ends lost 3 bases and 5 bases respectively, with 14 bases between them. CDR3 length equals 14 residues. The CDR3 loop reads CASSPRATVDEQYF. The CDR3 DNA reads as TGTGCCAGCTCACCGAGAGCAACTGTGGACGAGCAGTACTTC.

The chain links TRBV18 to TRBJ1-1, with TRBD1 matching 7 bases. Trimming at V came to 3 bases and at J to 6 bases, leaving 10 bases not matched to a gene. The CDR3 runs to 15 residues. The germline V gene has CDR1 KGHSH and CDR2 LQKENI. Written as DNA, the CDR3 is TGTGCCAGCTCACCTATCAGGGGGACGGGGGCTGAAGCTTTCTTT. Its protein is CASSPIRGTGAEAFF.

The V gene is TRBV6-1, the J gene TRBJ1-6; no clear D. Germline V lookup: CDR1 MNHNS, CDR2 SASEGT. The CDR3 length is 13 residues. V dropped 2 bases and J dropped 8 bases, with 7 bases sitting between them. In DNA, the CDR3 is TGTGCCAGCAGTGAAAGGGTATATTCACCCCTCCACTTT. This sequence encodes CASSERVYSPLHF.

The genes are TRBV2 and TRBJ2-7, with a possible D match to TRBD1 (5 bases). Per the germline V gene, CDR1 is SNHLY and CDR2 is FYNNEI. This CDR3 spans 12 amino acids. Trimming shortened V by 4 bases and J by 6 bases, and 10 bases separated the two germline ends. The CDR3 region is CASSVLGLEQYF. The CDR3 region has the DNA TGTGCCAGCAGTGTGCTGGGGCTCGAGCAGTACTTC.

The chain employs TRBV9 and TRBJ2-7; 9 positions match TRBD2. From germline, CDR1 is SGDLS and CDR2 YYNGEE. After removal of 4 bases from V and 3 bases from J, the junction contained 5 bases not matched to a gene. CDR3 length equals 14 residues. CDR3 region: CASSPLTSGYEQYF. The CDR3 nucleotides are TGTGCCAGCAGCCCCCTGACTAGCGGCTACGAGCAGTACTTC. Drawing the rest from reference TRBV9 and TRBJ2-7, the complete variable domain is DSGVTQTPKHLITATGQRVTLRCSPRSGDLSVYWYQQSLDQGLQFLIQYYNGEERAKGNILERFSAQQFPDLHSELNLSSLELGDSALYFCASSPLTSGYEQYFGPGTRLTVT.

This chain links TRBV19 with TRBJ1-5; 7 nucleotides match TRBD1. This CDR3 contains 14 residues. CDR1 and CDR2 (germline): LNHDA, SQIVND (reference sequence). V dropped 5 bases and J dropped 5; count of bases not matched to a gene: 6. The DNA for the CDR3 is TGTGCCAGTAGTGACCCAGGGGGATATCAGCCCCAGCATTTT. Translation gives CASSDPGGYQPQHF.

V usage is TRBV19 and J usage is TRBJ1-5; the match to TRBD1 covers 8 bases. The V gene's germline CDR1 is LNHDA and CDR2 SQIVND (reference sequence). This CDR3 spans 17 amino acids. Trimming took 3 bases from V and 1 from J; bases not matched to a gene: 8. For the CDR3, the DNA is TGTGCCAGTAGTATGCGGGCAGGGGGCGGAAGCAATCAGCCCCAGCATTTT. This sequence encodes CASSMRAGGGSNQPQHF.

The chain recombines TRBV27 with TRBJ1-2; 11 nucleotides align to TRBD1. Germline V gene lookup returns CDR1 MNHEY and CDR2 SMNVEV (reference sequence). V was pared by 6 bases and J by 4 bases, with 10 bases of the junction left unmatched. CDR3 length: 16 amino acids. CDR3 coding DNA: TGTGCCAGCAGAGTACCTGGGACAGGGGGTTTCTATGGCTACACCTTC. This codes for CASRVPGTGGFYGYTF.

The genes are TRBV7-9 and TRBJ2-1; TRBD1 might be the D (6 bases). The CDR3 is 14 amino acids. Germline V lookup: CDR1 SEHNR, CDR2 FQNEAQ (reference sequence). Trimming left V 5 bases short and J 6 bases short, with 14 bases between. This CDR3 reads CASSRAGAGNEQFF. The CDR3 nucleotides are TGTGCCAGCAGCCGCGCAGGGGCCGGCAATGAGCAGTTCTTC. Combining the CDR3 with reference TRBV7-9 and TRBJ2-1 gives the whole variable domain DTGVSQNPRHKITKRGQNVTFRCDPISEHNRLYWYRQTLGQGPEFLTYFQNEAQLEKSRLLSDRFSAERPKGSFSTLEIQRTEQGDSAMYLCASSRAGAGNEQFFGPGTRLTVL.

In nucleotides, the CDR3 is TGTGCCAGCAGCCAAGATCTTTTGTGGGGAAATACTGAAGCTTTCTTT. It specifies CASSQDLLWGNTEAFF. This sequence joins TRBV3-1 (or the pseudogene TRBV3-2) and TRBJ1-1; D unclear. Germline CDR1 reads LGHDT; CDR2 reads YNNKEL (reference sequence). The CDR3 consists of 16 residues. V was pared by 0 bases and J by 5 bases, with 16 bases between.

The rearrangement joins TRBV5-1 to TRBJ2-5, with D perhaps matching TRBD1 (6 bases). CDR3 length equals 14 residues. Germline V CDR1 and CDR2: SGHRS, YFSETQ. Trimming shortened V by 3 bases and J by 2 bases, and 11 bases separated the two germline ends. As DNA, the CDR3 is TGCGCCAGCAGCTCCGCTACAGGGCAAGAGACCCAGTACTTC. This encodes CASSSATGQETQYF.

This chain connects TRBV2 to TRBJ2-3; TRBD1 matches 11 bases. Germline assignment: CDR1 SNHLY and CDR2 FYNNEI. There are 20 residues in the CDR3. V lost 4 bases and J lost 0; bases outside the gene matches: 15. CDR3 DNA sequence: TGTGCCAGCAGTGCTAGTCTGCCTCGAGGACAGGGGGCGAGCACAGATACGCAGTATTTT. It encodes CASSASLPRGQGASTDTQYF.

This clone was found once. The chain is built from TRBV6-6 and TRBJ2-5, with D hard to call. Germline V lookup: CDR1 MNHNY, CDR2 SVGAGI (reference sequence). Trimming took off 7 bases at V and 2 bases at J, with 14 bases between the two ends. CDR3 size: 14 residues. The CDR3 spells CASTNPPRQETQYF. CDR3 sequence (DNA): TGTGCCAGCACCAATCCCCCACGACAAGAGACCCAGTACTTC.

This rearrangement joins TRBV6-5 to TRBJ1-2, with D hard to call. The ends were cut back, 0 bases at V and 6 bases at J, with 14 bases in the middle. Germline V lookup: CDR1 MNHEY, CDR2 SVGAGI. The CDR3 is made up of 15 amino acids. The CDR3 nucleotides read TGTGCCAGCAGTTACTCACCCGCAACCGAAAATGGCTACACCTTC. Protein sequence: CASSYSPATENGYTF.

The V gene is TRBV5-1, the J gene TRBJ2-3, with a weak D call TRBD2 (6 bases). CDR1 and CDR2 from the germline V gene are SGHRS and YFSETQ. Between the trimmed V and J ends, which lost 0 bases and 6 bases, there was a span of 20 bases. The CDR3 is 17 residues long. The CDR3: CASSLASSPGGVDTQYF. CDR3 sequence (DNA): TGCGCCAGCAGCTTGGCCTCGAGCCCCGGAGGGGTCGATACGCAGTATTTT.

The chain employs TRBV9 and TRBJ2-1, with 10 bases that match TRBD2. After removal of 9 bases from V and 7 bases from J, the junction contained 10 bases not matched to a gene. CDR3 length: 14 residues. The V gene's germline CDR1 is SGDLS and CDR2 YYNGEE. CDR3: CATAAGGIENEQFF. CDR3 coding DNA: TGTGCCACCGCAGCGGGAGGGATAGAAAATGAGCAGTTCTTC.